The rows below give T cell receptor beta chains drawn from one sample of a study of blood T cell repertoires in COVID-19. Measured with immunoSEQ multiplex PCR; TCRdb has only the in-frame clones, and not every one. The sample yields 200,000 to 250,000 clones, 82% seen once. Sequencing used PBMCs or T cells enriched from blood (not recorded which). These receptors all come from a woman in her sixties or seventies who had recovered from COVID-19. The CDR3 runs from the conserved cysteine through the conserved F or W. The order of the fields is CDR3 DNA, CDR3 protein, J gene, CDR3 length, V gene, clone size, D gene. A D gene is named only where the DNA matches it firmly. Clone size, where shown, is once, few, many, or a class for clones that have expanded.

DNA: TGTGCCAGCTCGGGGGGAGGAATGAACACCGGGGAGCTGTTTTTT
CDR3: CASSGGGMNTGELFF
J: TRBJ2-2
length: 15
V: TRBV2
size: NA
D: TRBD2

DNA: TGTGCCAGCAGCTTTCGCGTGGGCATCGCCGGGGAGCTGTTTTTT
CDR3: CASSFRVGIAGELFF
J: TRBJ2-2
length: 15
V: TRBV5-5
size: NA
D: NA

DNA: TGTGCCAGCAGCCAAGAGTGGGGGCTTTACAATGAGCAGTTCTTC
CDR3: CASSQEWGLYNEQFF
J: TRBJ2-1
length: 15
V: TRBV14
size: NA
D: NA

DNA: TGTGCCAGCAGCTCTAGGGGTGGCAATGAGCAGTTCTTC
CDR3: CASSSRGGNEQFF
J: TRBJ2-1
length: 13
V: TRBV7-3
size: NA
D: NA

DNA: TGTGCCAGCAGCCAAGAGAAGCAGGGGATTTACACCGGGGAGCTGTTTTTT
CDR3: CASSQEKQGIYTGELFF
J: TRBJ2-2
length: 17
V: TRBV14
size: NA
D: NA

DNA: TGTGCCAGCAGCGTAGGGTTAGGGGCAGGGTGGTATGGCTACACCTTC
CDR3: CASSVGLGAGWYGYTF
J: TRBJ1-2
length: 16
V: TRBV9
size: few
D: NA

DNA: TGTGCCAGTACCCAGGGGATCCCCTACAATGAGCAGTTCTTC
CDR3: CASTQGIPYNEQFF
J: TRBJ2-1
length: 14
V: TRBV19
size: NA
D: NA

DNA: TGTGCCAGCTCACCGGCGGGGAGGCAACAGAATCAGCCCCAGCATTTT
CDR3: CASSPAGRQQNQPQHF
J: TRBJ1-5
length: 16
V: TRBV18
size: NA
D: NA

DNA: TGTGCCAGCAGACCGCGACAGGGGTGGGACTATGGCTACACCTTC
CDR3: CASRPRQGWDYGYTF
J: TRBJ1-2
length: 15
V: TRBV6-6
size: NA
D: TRBD1

DNA: TGTGCCAGCAGTGATTGGGCGAAACAAGAGACCCAGTACTTC
CDR3: CASSDWAKQETQYF
J: TRBJ2-5
length: 14
V: TRBV6-1
size: NA
D: NA

DNA: TGTGCCATCAGCGGGGACAGTCGAAATCAGCCCCAGCATTTT
CDR3: CAISGDSRNQPQHF
J: TRBJ1-5
length: 14
V: TRBV10-3
size: NA
D: TRBD1

DNA: TGTGCCAGCAGTTACGGAGGGGTTGATGCTTTCTTT
CDR3: CASSYGGVDAFF
J: TRBJ1-1
length: 12
V: TRBV6-5
size: NA
D: NA

DNA: TGTGCCAGCAGCCCATTCAGGGGGGCAAGCACAGATACGCAGTATTTT
CDR3: CASSPFRGASTDTQYF
J: TRBJ2-3
length: 16
V: TRBV3-1/TRBV3-2
size: NA
D: NA

DNA: TGTGCCAGCAGTACGGAGCGTATGGACACCATATATTTT
CDR3: CASSTERMDTIYF
J: TRBJ1-3
length: 13
V: TRBV12-3/TRBV12-4
size: NA
D: NA

DNA: TGTGCCAGCAGTTACAGGGGACAGGGGAGCACAGATACGCAGTATTTT
CDR3: CASSYRGQGSTDTQYF
J: TRBJ2-3
length: 16
V: TRBV6-2/TRBV6-3
size: NA
D: TRBD1

DNA: TGTGCCAGCAGCAGACACGGAGGGGACACCGGGGAGCTGTTTTTT
CDR3: CASSRHGGDTGELFF
J: TRBJ2-2
length: 15
V: TRBV7-6
size: few
D: NA

DNA: TGTGCCAGCAGCCCCGACAGGGCTTCCTATAATTCACCCCTCCACTTT
CDR3: CASSPDRASYNSPLHF
J: TRBJ1-6
length: 16
V: TRBV5-5
size: NA
D: TRBD1

DNA: TGTGCCAGCAGCATGGACAGGAGCAATCAGCCCCAGCATTTT
CDR3: CASSMDRSNQPQHF
J: TRBJ1-5
length: 14
V: TRBV5-4
size: NA
D: TRBD1

DNA: TGTGCCAGCAGCCCTAAGAGACACTTGATTAATTCACCCCTCCACTTT
CDR3: CASSPKRHLINSPLHF
J: TRBJ1-6
length: 16
V: TRBV3-1/TRBV3-2
size: NA
D: NA

DNA: TGTGCCAGCAGTCCCGGGACAGGGTTCTATGGCTACACCTTC
CDR3: CASSPGTGFYGYTF
J: TRBJ1-2
length: 14
V: TRBV28
size: once
D: TRBD1

DNA: TGTGCCAGCAGGGGGACTCTGCCCGTTTTAAAGTACTTC
CDR3: CASRGTLPVLKYF
J: TRBJ2-7
length: 13
V: TRBV11-3
size: NA
D: NA

DNA: TGTGCCAGCAGTCTAGCGGGGGGCTACGAGCAGTACTTC
CDR3: CASSLAGGYEQYF
J: TRBJ2-7
length: 13
V: TRBV12-3/TRBV12-4
size: NA
D: TRBD2

DNA: TGTGCCAGCAGCTTAGGGGGGGTTGTTGGTCAGCCCCAGCATTTT
CDR3: CASSLGGVVGQPQHF
J: TRBJ1-5
length: 15
V: TRBV11-2
size: NA
D: NA

DNA: TGTGCCAGCAGTCCCGACAGGGTGAGTCACAATGAGCAGTTCTTC
CDR3: CASSPDRVSHNEQFF
J: TRBJ2-1
length: 15
V: TRBV5-6
size: NA
D: TRBD1

DNA: TGTGCCAGCAGGAGGGACAGGTGGTCCTACGAGCAGTACTTC
CDR3: CASRRDRWSYEQYF
J: TRBJ2-7
length: 14
V: TRBV2
size: NA
D: TRBD1

DNA: TGTGCCAGCAGTTCCGGCGGCGCAACTAATGAAAAACTGTTTTTT
CDR3: CASSSGGATNEKLFF
J: TRBJ1-4
length: 15
V: TRBV6-2/TRBV6-3
size: NA
D: NA